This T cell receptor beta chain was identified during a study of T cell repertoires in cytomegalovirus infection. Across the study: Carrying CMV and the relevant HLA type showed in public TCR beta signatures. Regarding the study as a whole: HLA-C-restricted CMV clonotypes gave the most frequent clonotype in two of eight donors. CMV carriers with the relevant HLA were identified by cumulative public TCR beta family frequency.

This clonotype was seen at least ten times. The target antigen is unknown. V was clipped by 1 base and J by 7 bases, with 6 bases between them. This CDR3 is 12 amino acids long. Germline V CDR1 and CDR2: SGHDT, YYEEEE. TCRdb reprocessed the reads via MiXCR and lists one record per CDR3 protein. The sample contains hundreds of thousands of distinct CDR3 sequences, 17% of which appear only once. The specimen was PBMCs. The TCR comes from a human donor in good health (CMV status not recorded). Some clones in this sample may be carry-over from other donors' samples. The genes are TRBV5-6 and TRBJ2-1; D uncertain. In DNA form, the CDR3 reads TGTGCCAGCAGCTTGTTAGGAAATGAGCAGTTCTTC. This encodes CASSLLGNEQFF.